This passage covers 19 T cell receptor beta chains from one sample sequenced in a study of shared clonotypes between healthy human individuals. In the naive CD8 group, cells lacked CD45RO and were positively selected for CCR7, so terminally differentiated effector memory CD45RA+ cells were left out. The protocol was immunoSEQ multiplex PCR, while the TCRdb copy is restricted to in-frame clones and leaves out a portion. Seen here are about 680,000 clones, about 90% observed once, and the top ten hold more than 20%. Source material: naive CD8+ T cells sorted from blood. The receptors shown here come from a man aged 25 to 40 in good health.

Details on this clone: Other DNA sequences in this sample translate to the same CDR3. The chain carries TRBV28 and TRBJ2-1; 9 nucleotides line up with TRBD2. V trimming: 2 bases; J trimming: 4 bases; junction bases outside the gene matches: 3. CDR3 size: 15 residues. Germline V gene lookup returns CDR1 MDHEN and CDR2 SYDVKM. The chain's CDR3 is CASSLSLAGYNEQFF. CDR3 coding DNA: TGTGCCAGCAGTTTAAGTCTAGCGGGGTACAATGAGCAGTTCTTC.

The rearrangement uses TRBV5-5 and TRBJ1-2, with TRBD1 matching 8 bases. V lost 4 bases to trimming and J lost 8 bases; unmatched junction nucleotides: 13. The CDR3 is 15 residues long. Germline assignment: CDR1 SGHKS and CDR2 YYEKEE (reference sequence). The CDR3 DNA reads TGTGCCAGCAGCGCAGCCGACAGGGGAGGGCTAGGCTACACCTTC. It yields the protein CASSAADRGGLGYTF.

This clone was seen just once. This chain joins TRBV7-6 and TRBJ2-3, with 7 bases aligning to TRBD1. J gave up 3 bases and V 5 bases, and 8 bases lay outside the gene matches. Germline V CDR1 and CDR2: SGHVS, FNYEAQ. This CDR3 is 15 amino acids long. As DNA, the CDR3 is TGTGCCAGCAGCGACTACAGGGGAGCAACAGATACGCAGTATTTT. Translation: CASSDYRGATDTQYF.

V gene TRBV5-6 combines with J gene TRBJ2-7; TRBD1 agrees at 9 bases. V gave up 3 bases and J gave up 4 bases; unmatched junction bases: 5. CDR3 length: 14 residues. Germline V gives CDR1 SGHDT, CDR2 YYEEEE. The CDR3 DNA reads TGTGCCAGCAGCTCCGGGACAGGGTTGTACGAGCAGTACTTC. It yields the protein CASSSGTGLYEQYF.

CDR3 region: CASSLVQGVIEAFF. The CDR3, as DNA: TGTGCCAGCAGCTTAGTTCAGGGAGTAATCGAAGCTTTCTTT. The rearrangement joins TRBV7-9 to TRBJ1-1, with D tentatively TRBD1 (5 bases). The CDR3 contains 14 residues. Germline V gives CDR1 SEHNR, CDR2 FQNEAQ (reference sequence). The germline V and J ends were trimmed by 1 base and 8 bases, with 14 bases remaining between them.

V usage is TRBV7-8 and J usage is TRBJ2-7, with D perhaps matching TRBD2 (5 bases). The germline V gene has CDR1 SGHVS and CDR2 FQNEAQ. CDR3 length: 13 residues. Trimming cost V 5 bases and J 3 bases, with 11 bases left between them. The CDR3 here is CASSPDSFYEQYF. DNA of the CDR3: TGTGCCAGCAGCCCGGACTCCTTCTACGAGCAGTACTTC.

The chain is built from TRBV27 and TRBJ2-7; D might be TRBD1 (6 bases). Per germline, CDR1 MNHEY and CDR2 SMNVEV (reference sequence). This CDR3 spans 15 amino acids. V lost 2 bases and J lost 3, with 14 bases in between. DNA of the CDR3: TGTGCCAGCAGTTTACAGGGGTCCTCCTACTACGAGCAGTACTTC. Protein product: CASSLQGSSYYEQYF.

The rearrangement links TRBV15 to TRBJ1-5; D unresolved. The CDR3 has 17 residues. The germline V gene encodes CDR1 LNHNV and CDR2 YYDKDF (reference sequence). Trimming took off 0 bases at V and 0 bases at J, with 12 bases between the two ends. Written as DNA, the CDR3 is TGTGCCACCAGCAGAGACCTTCCTTCTCTTAGCAATCAGCCCCAGCATTTT. Amino acids: CATSRDLPSLSNQPQHF.

V gene TRBV29-1 combines with J gene TRBJ2-2; D ambiguous. The germline V and J ends were trimmed by 5 bases and 5 bases, with 12 bases remaining between them. Looked up from germline, CDR1 is SQVTM and CDR2 is ANQGSEA. The CDR3 totals 13 residues. As DNA, the CDR3 is TGCAGCGTTTCCAGCGTAGGAACCGGGGAGCTGTTTTTT. Residues: CSVSSVGTGELFF.

The chain joins TRBV6-6 to TRBJ2-1; tentatively, D is TRBD2 (6 bases). Trimming pared 6 bases from V and 8 bases from J, leaving 14 bases between. The CDR3 runs to 13 residues. From germline, CDR1 is MNHNY and CDR2 SVGAGI (reference sequence). CDR3 loop: CASSGGRRDEQFF. In DNA, the CDR3 is TGTGCCAGCAGCGGAGGGAGGCGGGATGAGCAGTTCTTC.

This clone was seen once. The V gene is TRBV7-9, the J gene TRBJ2-2; 8 bases agree with TRBD1. V dropped 7 bases and J dropped 5; count of bases not matched to a gene: 12. Germline V gene sequence: CDR1 SEHNR, CDR2 FQNEAQ (reference sequence). The CDR3 totals 16 residues. CDR3 residues: CASTLSRGQGTGELFF. DNA for the CDR3: TGTGCCAGCACCCTATCCAGGGGGCAGGGGACCGGGGAGCTGTTTTTT.

The chain joins TRBV6-5 to TRBJ1-1; D unclear. CDR3 length equals 12 residues. The germline CDR1 and CDR2 sequences are MNHEY and SVGAGI. Trimming removed 10 bases at V and 1 base at J, with 10 bases between. The chain's CDR3 is CATTSGNTEAFF. CDR3 DNA sequence: TGTGCCACTACCTCAGGGAACACTGAAGCTTTCTTT.

This sequence joins TRBV27 and TRBJ1-4; TRBD1 might be the D (6 bases). Trimming removed 9 bases at V and 12 bases at J, with 20 bases between. The CDR3 has 13 amino acids. Germline values: CDR1 MNHEY, CDR2 SMNVEV (reference sequence). CDR3 nucleotide sequence: TGTGCCAGTAGAGGGGGTTCCATGGGGGAACTGTTTTTT. This gives the protein CASRGGSMGELFF.

The chain is built from TRBV7-2 and TRBJ2-3; weak D call: TRBD1 (6 bases). Trimming took off 3 bases at V and 1 base at J, with 17 bases between the two ends. The CDR3 has 17 amino acids. Per germline, CDR1 SGHTA and CDR2 FQGNSA. As DNA, the CDR3 is TGTGCCAGCAGCTTCGCTGTCAGGGGCGCCCGCACAGATACGCAGTATTTT. Its translation is CASSFAVRGARTDTQYF.

The V gene is TRBV5-1, the J gene TRBJ2-1, with 8 nucleotides matching TRBD2. V shed 2 bases, J shed 5 bases, and the junction held 9 bases outside the gene matches. Looked up from germline, CDR1 is SGHRS and CDR2 is YFSETQ. The CDR3 extends over 16 amino acids. CDR3 DNA: TGCGCCAGCAGCTTCGGAGAGACTAGCGAACACAATGAGCAGTTCTTC. As protein: CASSFGETSEHNEQFF. The full variable domain, with the rest looked up from reference TRBV5-1 and TRBJ2-1, is KAGVTQTPRYLIKTRGQQVTLSCSPISGHRSVSWYQQTPGQGLQFLFEYFSETQRNKGNFPGRFSGRQFSNSRSEMNVSTLELGDSALYLCASSFGETSEHNEQFFGPGTRLTVL.

The V gene is TRBV7-8, the J gene TRBJ1-5; D call uncertain. CDR3 length: 15 amino acids. CDR1 and CDR2 from the germline V gene are SGHVS and FQNEAQ. Deletions cut 2 bases from V and 2 bases from J, with 10 bases between. The DNA of the CDR3 is TGTGCCAGCAGCTTAAGCACGGGCGGCAATCAGCCCCAGCATTTT. The encoded protein is CASSLSTGGNQPQHF.

V and J are TRBV4-3 and TRBJ2-7; TRBD2 agrees at 10 bases. Germline V gene sequence: CDR1 LGHNA, CDR2 YSLEER. Trimming removed 4 bases from V and 0 bases from J; junction bases left unmatched: 3. The CDR3 is 15 residues long. This CDR3 reads CASSRKREGSYEQYF. As DNA, the CDR3 is TGCGCCAGCAGCCGAAAGCGGGAGGGCTCCTACGAGCAGTACTTC.

The V and J genes are TRBV7-9 and TRBJ1-4, with D maybe TRBD1 (5 bases). Per germline, CDR1 SEHNR and CDR2 FQNEAQ (reference sequence). Trimming cost V 6 bases and J 8 bases, with 10 bases left between them. The CDR3 has 12 amino acids. The CDR3 nucleotides read TGTGCCAGCAGAGGGACGGAAGAAAAACTGTTTTTT. Amino acids: CASRGTEEKLFF.

This chain uses TRBV27 with TRBJ1-4; 9 bases align to TRBD1. V dropped 6 bases and J dropped 7; count of bases not matched to a gene: 6. The germline gives CDR1 MNHEY, CDR2 SMNVEV (reference sequence). The CDR3 has 14 residues. The chain's CDR3 is CASSYRGPGEKLFF. The CDR3 DNA follows: TGTGCCAGCAGCTACAGGGGGCCGGGTGAAAAACTGTTTTTT.